The 30 T cell receptor beta chains below were found in one sample sequenced in a study of beta chain features in type 1 diabetes. Study-level points and caveats: Moderately but significantly shorter TCRB CDR3s were found in Type 1 diabetes patients in all four CD4+ subsets.

cDNA synthesis used the whole RNA isolate, giving expressed TCRB sequences. Assay: immunoSEQ multiplex PCR; the TCRdb copy retains only in-frame clones and omits some. The sample consists of hundreds of thousands of clones, about an eighth of them appearing once. No antigen has been identified for these receptors. Sequenced: naive CD4+ T cells from blood. These receptors all come from a man younger than 35 with type 1 diabetes.

As concerns this clone: Other DNA sequences in this specimen translate into the identical CDR3. The chain is built from TRBV18 and TRBJ1-5; D is possibly TRBD1 (5 bases). V lost 2 bases and J 7 bases, leaving 9 bases between the germline ends. The CDR3 has 13 amino acids. CDR1 and CDR2 from the germline V gene are KGHSH and LQKENI. The CDR3 spells CASSPSRDQPQHF. CDR3 bases: TGTGCCAGCTCACCATCCAGGGACCAGCCCCAGCATTTT.

This clone showed up just a few times. The chain couples TRBV2 to TRBJ1-1; no reliable D call. Germline V gene sequence: CDR1 SNHLY, CDR2 FYNNEI. CDR3 size: 16 residues. The germline V and J ends were trimmed by 3 bases and 3 bases, with 17 bases remaining between them. The DNA for the CDR3 is TGTGCCAGCAGTGACTTGGGCGTTCCAAGGGACACTGAAGCTTTCTTT. This translates into CASSDLGVPRDTEAFF. Based on the CDR3 plus reference TRBV2 and TRBJ1-1, the full variable domain is EPEVTQTPSHQVTQMGQEVILRCVPISNHLYFYWYRQILGQKVEFLVSFYNNEISEKSEIFDDQFSVERPDGSNFTLKIRSTKLEDSAMYFCASSDLGVPRDTEAFFGQGTRLTVV.

This clone was detected a few times. J is TRBJ1-1 and V is TRBV7-9; D is perhaps TRBD1 (5 bases). CDR3 length equals 14 residues. Trimming shortened V by 1 base and J by 1 base, and 7 bases separated the two germline ends. Germline V CDR1 and CDR2: SEHNR, FQNEAQ (reference sequence). The CDR3 DNA is TGTGCCAGCAGCTTAGTCCAGGGGAACACTGAAGCTTTCTTT. This encodes CASSLVQGNTEAFF.

The table lists this clone with a few counts. The rearrangement joins TRBV27 to TRBJ1-5; perhaps TRBD1 as D (5 bases). Trimming removed 3 bases at V and 3 bases at J, with 9 bases between. The CDR3 is 14 residues long. Germline lookup yields CDR1 MNHEY and CDR2 SMNVEV (reference sequence). The CDR3 spells CASSLGQPNQPQHF. CDR3 bases: TGTGCCAGCAGTTTGGGGCAGCCCAATCAGCCCCAGCATTTT.

About this clone: The sample has other DNA sequences that encode this CDR3 too. This rearrangement joins TRBV6-5 to TRBJ1-2, with a weak D call TRBD1 (6 bases). The CDR3 extends over 13 amino acids. The germline gives CDR1 MNHEY, CDR2 SVGAGI. V was cut by 2 bases and J by 8 bases, with 12 bases left in between. The CDR3 reads CASSYGAGDGYTF. CDR3 DNA sequence: TGTGCCAGCAGTTACGGGGCAGGGGACGGCTACACCTTC.

This clone was detected only a few times. The CDR3 DNA reads TGCGCCAGCAGCTTGGATAGCGGGGGGGCCGGAGATACGCAGTATTTT. As protein: CASSLDSGGAGDTQYF. V is TRBV5-1 and J is TRBJ2-3; TRBD2 aligns across 11 bases. Germline V lookup: CDR1 SGHRS, CDR2 YFSETQ. Unmatched junction bases numbered 5, after V lost 0 bases and J lost 5 bases. The CDR3 runs to 16 residues.

This chain's CDR3 is CASSPYGFQGGGYTF. CDR3 sequence (DNA): TGTGCCAGCAGTCCGTACGGATTCCAGGGAGGGGGCTACACCTTC. The chain combines TRBV27 with TRBJ1-2; tentatively, D is TRBD1 (5 bases). The V and J ends lost 5 bases and 8 bases respectively, with 21 bases between them. The CDR3 runs 15 residues. Germline values: CDR1 MNHEY, CDR2 SMNVEV (reference sequence).

This clone has only a few counts. The gene calls are TRBV19 and TRBJ2-1; D possibly corresponds to TRBD1 (6 bases). Trimming stripped 10 bases from V and 0 bases from J, with 13 bases between. The CDR3 is 14 residues long. CDR1 and CDR2 (germline): LNHDA, SQIVND (reference sequence). The CDR3 protein is CATLDRTSYNEQFF. The CDR3 DNA sequence: TGTGCCACGCTAGACAGGACCTCCTACAATGAGCAGTTCTTC.

V gene TRBV30 combines with J gene TRBJ2-3, with 8 positions matching TRBD2. The CDR3 is 11 residues long. CDR1 GTSNPN and CDR2 SVGIG come from the germline V gene (reference sequence). After removal of 8 bases from V and 3 bases from J, the junction contained 1 base not matched to a gene. The chain's CDR3 is CAGTSTDTQYF. In DNA form, the CDR3 reads TGTGCCGGGACTAGTACAGATACGCAGTATTTT. The whole variable domain, filled in from reference TRBV30 and TRBJ2-3, reads SQTIHQWPATLVQPVGSPLSLECTVEGTSNPNLYWYRQAAGRGLQLLFYSVGIGQISSEVPQNLSASRPQDRQFILSSKKLLLSDSGFYLCAGTSTDTQYFGPGTRLTVL.

V and J are TRBV6-5 and TRBJ2-5; a possible D gene is TRBD1 (7 bases). V lost 2 bases and J 5 bases, leaving 15 bases between the germline ends. Germline assignment: CDR1 MNHEY and CDR2 SVGAGI. CDR3 size: 15 residues. Written as DNA, the CDR3 is TGTGCCAGCAGTTACACCATTTCAGGGGGGGAGACCCAGTACTTC. It yields the protein CASSYTISGGETQYF.

This clone was observed a handful of times. The CDR3, as DNA: TGTGCCAGCAGCCGAGACACCGGGTACACTGAAGCTTTCTTT. Translating gives CASSRDTGYTEAFF. The chain couples TRBV5-6 to TRBJ1-1, with D uncertain. This CDR3 has 14 amino acids. Looked up from germline, CDR1 is SGHDT and CDR2 is YYEEEE. V was pared by 4 bases and J by 3 bases, with 13 bases between.

Worth noting for this clone: Its ends do not fully match the called genes, so a read error is possible. This chain joins TRBV7-2 and TRBJ1-4; D possibly corresponds to TRBD1 (6 bases). CDR3 size: 14 residues. CDR1 is SGHTA, CDR2 FQGNSA, per germline. The CDR3 loop reads CASRLGGAREKLFF. Here the CDR3 DNA reads TGTGCCAGCAGATTAGGGGGGGCACGGGAAAAACTGTTTTTT.

The chain uses TRBV28 and TRBJ2-1; 13 bases align to TRBD2. The CDR3 has 15 amino acids. The V gene's germline CDR1 is MDHEN and CDR2 SYDVKM. V was pared by 6 bases and J by 4 bases, with 3 bases of the junction left unmatched. As DNA, the CDR3 is TGTGCCAGCAGCACGACTAGCGGGGGGTACAATGAGCAGTTCTTC. Its protein product is CASSTTSGGYNEQFF.

The gene calls are TRBV6-5 and TRBJ2-3, with 9 bases fitting TRBD1. The CDR3 is 14 residues long. V shed 2 bases, J shed 6 bases, and the junction held 3 bases outside the gene matches. The germline V gene encodes CDR1 MNHEY and CDR2 SVGAGI. DNA of the CDR3: TGTGCCAGCAGTTACGGCGGACAGGGGGATACGCAGTATTTT. Translation gives CASSYGGQGDTQYF.

This clone has more than one count but fewer than ten. The V and J genes are TRBV7-9 and TRBJ2-7; D is unresolved. Germline V gives CDR1 SEHNR, CDR2 FQNEAQ (reference sequence). This CDR3 contains 13 residues. Trimming pared 1 base from V and 2 bases from J, leaving 6 bases between. The CDR3 loop is CASSLGLAYEQYF. The CDR3 DNA reads as TGTGCCAGCAGCTTAGGGTTGGCCTACGAGCAGTACTTC.

V is TRBV5-1 and J is TRBJ2-1; D remains unclear. This CDR3 has 15 residues. Germline CDR1 is SGHRS and CDR2 is YFSETQ. With 6 bases removed from V and 4 bases from J, the gap between germline ends came to 17 bases. The CDR3, as DNA: TGCGCCAGCACTGAATCCACCGCCTCTTACAATGAGCAGTTCTTC. Translating gives CASTESTASYNEQFF. The full variable domain, in which reference TRBV5-1 and TRBJ2-1 provide the parts outside the CDR3, is KAGVTQTPRYLIKTRGQQVTLSCSPISGHRSVSWYQQTPGQGLQFLFEYFSETQRNKGNFPGRFSGRQFSNSRSEMNVSTLELGDSALYLCASTESTASYNEQFFGPGTRLTVL.

DNA of the CDR3: TGTGCCAGCACCCTCGGACTAGCGGGCTCAGAGACCCAGTACTTC. It codes for CASTLGLAGSETQYF. The V gene is TRBV25-1, the J gene TRBJ2-5; 11 nucleotides agree with TRBD2. Germline lookup yields CDR1 MGHDK and CDR2 SYGVNS. V trimming: 7 bases; J trimming: 4 bases; junction bases outside the gene matches: 8. The CDR3 is 15 amino acids.

This clone was detected a few times. V usage is TRBV10-3 and J usage is TRBJ2-3; tentatively, D is TRBD1 (5 bases). The CDR3 is 14 residues long. Germline values: CDR1 ENHRY, CDR2 SYGVKD. Trimming left V 11 bases short and J 3 bases short, with 18 bases between. CDR3 amino acids: CAVQGRSATDTQYF. The CDR3 bases are TGTGCCGTGCAGGGTCGGAGTGCTACAGATACGCAGTATTTT.

The chain recombines TRBV30 with TRBJ1-4; D is unresolved. V was cut by 3 bases and J by 3 bases, with 8 bases left in between. CDR1 GTSNPN and CDR2 SVGIG come from the germline V gene (reference sequence). The CDR3 consists of 13 residues. The chain's CDR3 is CAWRPGPNEKLFF. The CDR3 nucleotides are TGTGCCTGGAGACCCGGACCTAATGAAAAACTGTTTTTT.

Worth noting for this clone: The same CDR3 is also encoded by other DNA sequences in this sample. The chain combines TRBV9 with TRBJ2-2, with D hard to call. The CDR3 consists of 13 residues. V was clipped by 2 bases and J by 2 bases, with 4 bases between them. CDR1 is SGDLS, CDR2 YYNGEE, per germline. The CDR3 coding sequence is TGTGCCAGCAGCGTGGGTAACACCGGGGAGCTGTTTTTT. Protein sequence: CASSVGNTGELFF. The variable domain in full, with the rest retrieved from reference TRBV9 and TRBJ2-2, is DSGVTQTPKHLITATGQRVTLRCSPRSGDLSVYWYQQSLDQGLQFLIQYYNGEERAKGNILERFSAQQFPDLHSELNLSSLELGDSALYFCASSVGNTGELFFGEGSRLTVL.

The rearrangement joins TRBV5-1 to TRBJ2-7; tentative D call: TRBD1 (6 bases). Trimming stripped 1 base from V and 3 bases from J, with 8 bases between. Germline V gene lookup returns CDR1 SGHRS and CDR2 YFSETQ. The CDR3 sequence is 13 residues long. This chain's CDR3 is CASSLLQGYEQYF. CDR3 nucleotides: TGCGCCAGCAGCTTGTTACAGGGCTACGAGCAGTACTTC.

The chain joins TRBV18 to TRBJ1-4; a possible D gene is TRBD1 (5 bases). V was shortened by 4 bases and J by 3 bases, with 9 bases between the two germline ends. Germline CDR1 reads KGHSH; CDR2 reads LQKENI. The CDR3 is made up of 14 amino acids. The CDR3 sequence is CASSQGSANEKLFF. CDR3 DNA: TGTGCCAGCTCACAGGGGTCGGCTAATGAAAAACTGTTTTTT.

This clone was seen a handful of times. The chain carries TRBV6-4 and TRBJ2-3; D is undetermined. V gave up 0 bases and J gave up 0 bases, with 10 bases separating them. The CDR3 has 16 amino acids. Germline CDR1 is MRHNA and CDR2 is SNTAGT. The CDR3 spells CASSDSHLSSTDTQYF. CDR3 bases: TGTGCCAGCAGTGACTCGCACCTATCTAGCACAGATACGCAGTATTTT.

This chain links TRBV5-6 with TRBJ2-7, with D maybe TRBD1 (5 bases). CDR3 length: 13 amino acids. CDR1 and CDR2 (germline): SGHDT, YYEEEE. V lost 2 bases and J 2 bases, leaving 8 bases between the germline ends. DNA of the CDR3: TGTGCCAGCAGCTTCCCAGGGACCTACGAGCAGTACTTC. It encodes CASSFPGTYEQYF. The variable domain in full, with the rest retrieved from reference TRBV5-6 and TRBJ2-7, is DAGVTQSPTHLIKTRGQQVTLRCSPKSGHDTVSWYQQALGQGPQFIFQYYEEEERQRGNFPDRFSGHQFPNYSSELNVNALLLGDSALYLCASSFPGTYEQYFGPGTRLTVT.

This clone was seen a handful of times. J is TRBJ1-4 and V is TRBV15; D is undetermined. This CDR3 comprises 16 residues. Trimming stripped 0 bases from V and 8 bases from J, with 16 bases between. Looked up from germline, CDR1 is LNHNV and CDR2 is YYDKDF (reference sequence). The CDR3 bases are TGTGCCACCAGCAGAGATCGCGGGTCCGTAAGGGAAAAACTGTTTTTT. Its translation: CATSRDRGSVREKLFF. Looking up the rest from reference TRBV15 and TRBJ1-4 gives the full variable domain: DAMVIQNPRYQVTQFGKPVTLSCSQTLNHNVMYWYQQKSSQAPKLLFHYYDKDFNNEADTPDNFQSRRPNTSFCFLDIRSPGLGDTAMYLCATSRDRGSVREKLFFGSGTQLSVL.

The chain carries TRBV19 and TRBJ1-2; perhaps TRBD1 as D (6 bases). Germline values: CDR1 LNHDA, CDR2 SQIVND (reference sequence). V lost 7 bases and J lost 2, with 8 bases in between. This CDR3 contains 12 residues. The CDR3 is CASTGQNYGYTF. The CDR3 DNA is TGTGCCAGTACTGGACAGAACTATGGCTACACCTTC.

In this sample, this clone turned up a few times. CDR3 amino acids: CSVETDTNSYEQYF. CDR3 nucleotides: TGCAGCGTTGAGACAGACACTAACTCCTACGAGCAGTACTTC. The chain is built from TRBV29-1 and TRBJ2-7; D is possibly TRBD1 (5 bases). Germline V lookup: CDR1 SQVTM, CDR2 ANQGSEA. The CDR3 spans 14 residues. Deletions cut 3 bases from V and 0 bases from J, with 12 bases between.

This clone was observed a few times. The chain recombines TRBV4-1 with TRBJ2-7; 8 bases agree with TRBD1. CDR1 MGHRA and CDR2 YSYEKL come from the germline V gene. This CDR3 contains 14 residues. V shed 4 bases, J shed 2 bases, and the junction held 4 bases outside the gene matches. The DNA for the CDR3 is TGCGCCAGCAGCCCCCGGGACAGGACCTACGAGCAGTACTTC. As protein: CASSPRDRTYEQYF.

This clone has a handful of counts. The V and J genes are TRBV28 and TRBJ2-1, with 8 nucleotides matching TRBD1. V lost 4 bases and J lost 2; bases outside the gene matches: 4. Germline V lookup: CDR1 MDHEN, CDR2 SYDVKM. This CDR3 is built from 15 residues. The CDR3, as DNA: TGTGCCAGCAGTTCGTGGACAGGGCCCTACAATGAGCAGTTCTTC. Translated, it gives CASSSWTGPYNEQFF. Variable domain in full (rest from reference TRBV28 and TRBJ2-1): DVKVTQSSRYLVKRTGEKVFLECVQDMDHENMFWYRQDPGLGLRLIYFSYDVKMKEKGDIPEGYSVSREKKERFSLILESASTNQTSMYLCASSSWTGPYNEQFFGPGTRLTVL.

This clone was seen a handful of times. V usage is TRBV6-5 and J usage is TRBJ2-2; D unresolved. The V gene lost 7 bases and the J gene lost 0 bases, with 12 bases spanning the gap. This CDR3 is 15 amino acids long. Per germline, CDR1 MNHEY and CDR2 SVGAGI. In nucleotides, the CDR3 is TGTGCCAGCACCTTACAGCGCTCGAACACCGGGGAGCTGTTTTTT. It yields the protein CASTLQRSNTGELFF.